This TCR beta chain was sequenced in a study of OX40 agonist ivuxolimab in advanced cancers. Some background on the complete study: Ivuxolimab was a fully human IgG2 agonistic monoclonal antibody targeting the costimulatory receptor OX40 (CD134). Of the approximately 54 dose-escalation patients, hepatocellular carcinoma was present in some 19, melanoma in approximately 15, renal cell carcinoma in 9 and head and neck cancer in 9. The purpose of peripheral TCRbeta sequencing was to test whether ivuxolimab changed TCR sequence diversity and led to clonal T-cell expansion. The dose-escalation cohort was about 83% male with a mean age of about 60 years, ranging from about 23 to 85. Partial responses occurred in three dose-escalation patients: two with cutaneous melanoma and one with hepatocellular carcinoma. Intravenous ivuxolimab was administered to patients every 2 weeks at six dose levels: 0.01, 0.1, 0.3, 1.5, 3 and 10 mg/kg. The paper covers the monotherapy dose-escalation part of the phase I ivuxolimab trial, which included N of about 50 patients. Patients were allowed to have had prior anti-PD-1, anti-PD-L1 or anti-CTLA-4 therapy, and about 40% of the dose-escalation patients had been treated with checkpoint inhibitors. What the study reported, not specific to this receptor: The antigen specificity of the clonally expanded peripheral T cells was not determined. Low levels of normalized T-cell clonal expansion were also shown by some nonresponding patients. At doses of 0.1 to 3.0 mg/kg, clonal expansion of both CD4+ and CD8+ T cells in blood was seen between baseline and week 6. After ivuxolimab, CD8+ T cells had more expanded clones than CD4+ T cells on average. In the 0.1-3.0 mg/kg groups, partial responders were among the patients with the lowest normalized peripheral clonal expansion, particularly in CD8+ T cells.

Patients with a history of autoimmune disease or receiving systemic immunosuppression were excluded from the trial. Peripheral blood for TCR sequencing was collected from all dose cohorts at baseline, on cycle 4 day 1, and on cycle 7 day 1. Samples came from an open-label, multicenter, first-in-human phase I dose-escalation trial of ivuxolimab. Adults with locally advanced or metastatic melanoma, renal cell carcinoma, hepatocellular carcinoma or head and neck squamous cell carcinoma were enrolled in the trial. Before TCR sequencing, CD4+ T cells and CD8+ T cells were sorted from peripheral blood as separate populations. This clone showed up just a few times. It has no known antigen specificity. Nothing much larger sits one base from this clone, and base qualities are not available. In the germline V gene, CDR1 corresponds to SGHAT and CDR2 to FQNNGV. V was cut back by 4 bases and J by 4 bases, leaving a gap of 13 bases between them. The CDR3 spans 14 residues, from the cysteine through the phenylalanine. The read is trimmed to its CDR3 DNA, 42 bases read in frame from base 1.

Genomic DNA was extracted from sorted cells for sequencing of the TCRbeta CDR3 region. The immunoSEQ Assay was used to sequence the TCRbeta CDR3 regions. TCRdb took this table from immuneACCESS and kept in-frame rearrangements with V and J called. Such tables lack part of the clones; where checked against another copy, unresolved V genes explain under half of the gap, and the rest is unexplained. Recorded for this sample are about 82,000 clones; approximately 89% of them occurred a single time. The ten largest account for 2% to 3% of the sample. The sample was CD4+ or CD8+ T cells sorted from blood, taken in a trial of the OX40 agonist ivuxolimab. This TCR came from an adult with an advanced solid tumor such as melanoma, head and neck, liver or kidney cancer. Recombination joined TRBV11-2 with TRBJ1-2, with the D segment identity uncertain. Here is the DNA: TGTGCCAGCAGCTCCGGAGGAACTAGCTATGGCTACACCTTC. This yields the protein CASSSGGTSYGYTF.